The present TCR beta chain was sequenced within a study of CD8+ T cells in alopecia areata. Points from the study as a whole: Persistence in scalp and blood during tofacitinib was observed for many expanded lesional clones.

Sequencing templates came from extracted RNA that was reverse transcribed into cDNA. Only in-frame clones appear in the TCRdb table, and some are missing; sequencing was by immunoSEQ multiplex PCR. The sample carries 170,000 or so clones, about three fifths recorded once. In its sample, this clone was seen many times. Its target is unknown. Treatment described: oral pan-JAK inhibitor, 5-10 mg twice daily. This sequence originates from a human donor with alopecia areata. Source: CD8+ T cells sorted from blood, taken at week 24, from a patient treated with tofacitinib.

The CDR3: CARRLGGPEQFF. As DNA, the CDR3 is TGTGCCAGGAGACTAGGGGGCCCAGAGCAGTTCTTC. The chain uses TRBV25-1 and TRBJ2-1; D may be TRBD1 (7 bases). The CDR3 totals 12 residues. V was trimmed by 9 bases and J by 10 bases, leaving 16 bases between them. The germline CDR1 and CDR2 sequences are MGHDK and SYGVNS.